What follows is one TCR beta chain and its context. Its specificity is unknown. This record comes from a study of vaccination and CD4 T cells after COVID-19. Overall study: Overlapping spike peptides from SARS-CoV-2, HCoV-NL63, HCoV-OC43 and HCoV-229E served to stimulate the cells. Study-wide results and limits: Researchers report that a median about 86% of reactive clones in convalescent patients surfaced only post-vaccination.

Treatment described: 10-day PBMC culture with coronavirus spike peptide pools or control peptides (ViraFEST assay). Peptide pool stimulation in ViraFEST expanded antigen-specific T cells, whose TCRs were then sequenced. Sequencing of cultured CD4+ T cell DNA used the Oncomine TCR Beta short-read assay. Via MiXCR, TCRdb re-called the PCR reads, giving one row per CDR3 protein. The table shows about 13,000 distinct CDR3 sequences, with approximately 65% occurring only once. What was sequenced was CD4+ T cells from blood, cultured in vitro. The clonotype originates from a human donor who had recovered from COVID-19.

CDR3 in amino acids: CASSGGRGLNEAKNIQYF. The CDR3 nucleotides are TGTGCCAGCAGTGGTGGCAGGGGGCTAAACGAGGCCAAAAACATTCAGTACTTC. The chain carries TRBV2 and TRBJ2-4; 8 nucleotides agree with TRBD1. The CDR3 spans 18 residues. After removal of 4 bases from V and 1 base from J, the junction contained 12 bases not matched to a gene. The germline CDR1 and CDR2 sequences are SNHLY and FYNNEI.